This TCR beta chain was found in a study of technical replicates of blood from several donors. Germline values: CDR1 GTSNPN, CDR2 SVGIG (reference sequence). Trimming pared 3 bases from V and 1 base from J, leaving 15 bases between. The CDR3 consists of 16 residues. Clones were read by immunoSEQ multiplex PCR, and TCRdb kept only the in-frame ones, dropping some. The sample holds tens of thousands of clones, about nine tenths seen once. The clonotype was recovered from a human donor in good health. Some clones in this sample may be carry-over from other donors' samples. This rearrangement joins TRBV30 to TRBJ1-4, with TRBD1 as a possible D gene (5 bases). Input material: T cells isolated from PBMCs. The CDR3 sequence is CAWRLRQGITNEKLFF. The CDR3 DNA reads as TGTGCCTGGAGGTTAAGGCAGGGAATAACTAATGAAAAACTGTTTTTT.